This T cell receptor beta chain derives from a study of cytomegalovirus exposure and HLA in healthy donors. General observations from the study: As immune exposure information, only CMV serostatus was available.

In the PCR, 60 Vbeta and 13 Jbeta primers were used. The protocol was immunoSEQ multiplex PCR, while the TCRdb copy is restricted to in-frame clones and leaves out a portion. The top ten hold roughly 4.4% of the sample, which has roughly 160,000 clones, about four fifths seen once. Trimming removed 7 bases from V and 0 bases from J, with 13 bases in between. Germline V lookup: CDR1 SGHAT, CDR2 FQNNGV. CDR3 length: 16 residues. With respect to this clone: Its specificity is not known.

This chain links TRBV11-2 with TRBJ2-6, with D possibly being TRBD1 (5 bases). This clonotype was sampled from a young man in good health and CMV-seronegative. Sequenced material: PBMCs. This chain's CDR3 is CASTKGLLSGANVLTF. DNA of the CDR3: TGTGCCAGCACCAAGGGGCTCCTCTCTGGGGCCAACGTCCTGACTTTC.